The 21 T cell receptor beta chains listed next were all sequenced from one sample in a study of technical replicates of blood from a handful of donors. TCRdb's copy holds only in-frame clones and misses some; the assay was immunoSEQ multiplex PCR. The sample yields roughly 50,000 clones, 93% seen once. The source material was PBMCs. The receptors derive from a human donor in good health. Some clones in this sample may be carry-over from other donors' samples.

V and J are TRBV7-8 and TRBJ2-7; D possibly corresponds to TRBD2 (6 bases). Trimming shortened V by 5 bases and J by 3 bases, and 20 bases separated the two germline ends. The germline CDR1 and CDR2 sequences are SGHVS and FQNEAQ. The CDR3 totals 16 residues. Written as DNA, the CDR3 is TGTGCCAGCAGCAAGACCGGGAGCTTGCGGGACTACGAGCAGTACTTC. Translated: CASSKTGSLRDYEQYF.

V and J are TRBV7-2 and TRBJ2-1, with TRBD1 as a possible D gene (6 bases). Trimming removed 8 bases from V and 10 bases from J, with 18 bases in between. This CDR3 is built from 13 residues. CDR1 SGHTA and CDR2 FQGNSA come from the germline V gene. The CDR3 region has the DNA TGTGCCAGCGGGAGAACAGGGTTTGACGAGCAGTTCTTC. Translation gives CASGRTGFDEQFF.

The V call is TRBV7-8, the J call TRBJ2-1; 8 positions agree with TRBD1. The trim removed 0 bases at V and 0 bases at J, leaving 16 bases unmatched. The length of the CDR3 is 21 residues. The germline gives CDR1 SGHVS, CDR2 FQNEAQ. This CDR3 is CASSLARLEQGVIHSYNEQFF. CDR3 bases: TGTGCCAGCAGCTTAGCGCGGTTAGAACAGGGGGTGATCCACTCCTACAATGAGCAGTTCTTC.

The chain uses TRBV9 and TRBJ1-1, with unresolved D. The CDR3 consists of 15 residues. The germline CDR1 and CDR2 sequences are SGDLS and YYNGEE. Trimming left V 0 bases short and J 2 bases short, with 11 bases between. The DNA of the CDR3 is TGTGCCAGCAGCGTAGATCCAGTTACAAACACTGAAGCTTTCTTT. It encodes CASSVDPVTNTEAFF.

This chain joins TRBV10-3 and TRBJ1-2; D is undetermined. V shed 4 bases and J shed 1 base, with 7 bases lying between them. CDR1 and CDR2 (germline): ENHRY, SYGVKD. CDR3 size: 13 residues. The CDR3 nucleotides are TGTGCCATCAGTGGTGAGGGTAACTATGGCTACACCTTC. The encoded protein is CAISGEGNYGYTF.

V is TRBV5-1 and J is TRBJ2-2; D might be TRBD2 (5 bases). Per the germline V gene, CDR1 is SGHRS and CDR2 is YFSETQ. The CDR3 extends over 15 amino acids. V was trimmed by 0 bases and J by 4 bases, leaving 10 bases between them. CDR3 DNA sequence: TGCGCCAGCAGCTTGGGGGCAGAGGGCACCGGGGAGCTGTTTTTT. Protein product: CASSLGAEGTGELFF.

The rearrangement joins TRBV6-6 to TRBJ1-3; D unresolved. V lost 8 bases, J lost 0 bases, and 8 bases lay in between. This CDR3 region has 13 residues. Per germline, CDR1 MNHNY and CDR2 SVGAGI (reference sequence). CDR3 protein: CASCGSSGNTIYF. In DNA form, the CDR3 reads TGTGCCAGCTGCGGGAGCTCTGGAAACACCATATATTTT.

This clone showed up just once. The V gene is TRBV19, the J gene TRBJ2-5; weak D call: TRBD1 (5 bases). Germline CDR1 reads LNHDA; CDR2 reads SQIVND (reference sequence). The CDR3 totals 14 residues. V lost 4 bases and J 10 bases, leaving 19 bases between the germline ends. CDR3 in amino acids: CASSNQGNPVSQYF. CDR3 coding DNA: TGTGCCAGTAGTAACCAGGGTAACCCAGTGAGCCAGTACTTC.

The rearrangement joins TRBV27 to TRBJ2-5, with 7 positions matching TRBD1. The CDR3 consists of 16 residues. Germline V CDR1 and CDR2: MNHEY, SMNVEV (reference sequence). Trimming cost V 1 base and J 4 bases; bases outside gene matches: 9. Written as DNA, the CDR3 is TGTGCCAGCAGTTTATTGCCGGGACAGAGAGTAGAGACCCAGTACTTC. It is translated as CASSLLPGQRVETQYF.

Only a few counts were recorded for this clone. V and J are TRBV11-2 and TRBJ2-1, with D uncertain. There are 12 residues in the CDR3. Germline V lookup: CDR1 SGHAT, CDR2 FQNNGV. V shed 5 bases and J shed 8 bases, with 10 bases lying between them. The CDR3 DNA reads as TGTGCCAGCAGCCCAGTTAACCATGAGCAGTTCTTC. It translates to CASSPVNHEQFF.

CDR3 amino acids: CASSLGLAGPNEQFF. In DNA form, the CDR3 reads TGTGCCAGCAGCCTGGGACTAGCGGGACCCAATGAGCAGTTCTTC. The V gene is TRBV2, the J gene TRBJ2-1; 13 bases are a match to TRBD2. Germline loops: CDR1 SNHLY, CDR2 FYNNEI. V was clipped by 6 bases and J by 6 bases; unmatched bases: 5. The CDR3 is 15 residues long.

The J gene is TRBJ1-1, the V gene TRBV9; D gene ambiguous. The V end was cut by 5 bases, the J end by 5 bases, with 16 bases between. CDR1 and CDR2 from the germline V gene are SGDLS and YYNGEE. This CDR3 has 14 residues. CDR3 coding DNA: TGTGCCAGCAGTGCCGGATACGGGGAGACTGAAGCTTTCTTT. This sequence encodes CASSAGYGETEAFF.

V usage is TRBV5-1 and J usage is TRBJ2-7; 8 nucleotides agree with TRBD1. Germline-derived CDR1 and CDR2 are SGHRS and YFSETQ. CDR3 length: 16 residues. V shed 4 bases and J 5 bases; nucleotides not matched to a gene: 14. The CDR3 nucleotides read TGCGCCAGCAGCCCCACGATAGGACAGGGCGGGGACGAGCAGTACTTC. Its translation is CASSPTIGQGGDEQYF.

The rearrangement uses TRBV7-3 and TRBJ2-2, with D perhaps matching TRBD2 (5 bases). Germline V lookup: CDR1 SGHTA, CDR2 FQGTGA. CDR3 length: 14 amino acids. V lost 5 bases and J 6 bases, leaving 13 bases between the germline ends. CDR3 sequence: CASSPVARAGELFF. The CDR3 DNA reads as TGTGCCAGCAGCCCGGTTGCGAGGGCCGGGGAGCTGTTTTTT.

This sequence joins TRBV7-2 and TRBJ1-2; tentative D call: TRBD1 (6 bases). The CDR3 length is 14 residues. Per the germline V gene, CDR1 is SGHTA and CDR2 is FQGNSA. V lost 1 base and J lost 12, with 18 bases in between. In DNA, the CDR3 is TGTGCCAGCAGCTTAGAATGGGGGCGATCCCCTGACACCTTC. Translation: CASSLEWGRSPDTF.

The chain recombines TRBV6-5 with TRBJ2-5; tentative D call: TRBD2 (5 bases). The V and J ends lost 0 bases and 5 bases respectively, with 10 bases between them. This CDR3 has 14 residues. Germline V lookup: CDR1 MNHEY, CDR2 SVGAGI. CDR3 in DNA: TGTGCCAGCAGTTACTCGCTAGCTGGGGAGACCCAGTACTTC. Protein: CASSYSLAGETQYF.

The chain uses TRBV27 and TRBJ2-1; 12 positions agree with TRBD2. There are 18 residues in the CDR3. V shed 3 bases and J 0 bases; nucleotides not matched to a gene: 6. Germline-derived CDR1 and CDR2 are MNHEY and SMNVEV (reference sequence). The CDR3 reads CASSLLAGGALSYNEQFF. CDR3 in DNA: TGTGCCAGCAGTTTGCTAGCGGGGGGGGCTCTCTCCTACAATGAGCAGTTCTTC.

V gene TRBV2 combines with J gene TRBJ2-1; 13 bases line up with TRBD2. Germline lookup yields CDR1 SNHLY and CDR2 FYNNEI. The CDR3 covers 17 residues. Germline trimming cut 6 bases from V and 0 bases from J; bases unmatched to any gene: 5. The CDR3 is CASRGLAGPDSYNEQFF. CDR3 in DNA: TGTGCCAGCAGGGGACTAGCGGGGCCCGACTCCTACAATGAGCAGTTCTTC. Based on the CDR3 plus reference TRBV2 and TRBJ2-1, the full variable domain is EPEVTQTPSHQVTQMGQEVILRCVPISNHLYFYWYRQILGQKVEFLVSFYNNEISEKSEIFDDQFSVERPDGSNFTLKIRSTKLEDSAMYFCASRGLAGPDSYNEQFFGPGTRLTVL.

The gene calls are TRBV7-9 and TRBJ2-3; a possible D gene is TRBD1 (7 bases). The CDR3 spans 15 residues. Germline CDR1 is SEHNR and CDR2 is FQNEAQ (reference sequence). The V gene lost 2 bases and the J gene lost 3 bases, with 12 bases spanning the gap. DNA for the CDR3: TGTGCCAGCAGCTTAATGGAGGGGGCAACAGATACGCAGTATTTT. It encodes CASSLMEGATDTQYF.

The DNA for the CDR3 is TGTGCCAGCAGCCCGGGGACTAGCGGGCTCCTCCAAGAGACCCAGTACTTC. Protein: CASSPGTSGLLQETQYF. The chain combines TRBV11-3 with TRBJ2-5; 12 bases agree with TRBD2. With 5 bases clipped from V and 1 base from J, the junction kept 8 bases outside the gene matches. Germline V gives CDR1 SGHNT, CDR2 YENEEA. The CDR3 loop spans 17 amino acids. The full variable domain, in which reference TRBV11-3 and TRBJ2-5 provide the parts outside the CDR3, is EAGVVQSPRYKIIEKKQPVAFWCNPISGHNTLYWYLQNLGQGPELLIRYENEEAVDDSQLPKDRFSAERLKGVDSTLKIQPAELGDSAVYLCASSPGTSGLLQETQYFGPGTRLLVL.

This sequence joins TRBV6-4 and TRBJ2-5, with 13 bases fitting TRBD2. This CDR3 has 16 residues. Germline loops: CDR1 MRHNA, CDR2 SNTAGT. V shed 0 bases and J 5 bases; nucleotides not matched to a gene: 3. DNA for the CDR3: TGTGCCAGCAGTGACTCGACTAGCGGGGGGACGGAGACCCAGTACTTC. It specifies CASSDSTSGGTETQYF.